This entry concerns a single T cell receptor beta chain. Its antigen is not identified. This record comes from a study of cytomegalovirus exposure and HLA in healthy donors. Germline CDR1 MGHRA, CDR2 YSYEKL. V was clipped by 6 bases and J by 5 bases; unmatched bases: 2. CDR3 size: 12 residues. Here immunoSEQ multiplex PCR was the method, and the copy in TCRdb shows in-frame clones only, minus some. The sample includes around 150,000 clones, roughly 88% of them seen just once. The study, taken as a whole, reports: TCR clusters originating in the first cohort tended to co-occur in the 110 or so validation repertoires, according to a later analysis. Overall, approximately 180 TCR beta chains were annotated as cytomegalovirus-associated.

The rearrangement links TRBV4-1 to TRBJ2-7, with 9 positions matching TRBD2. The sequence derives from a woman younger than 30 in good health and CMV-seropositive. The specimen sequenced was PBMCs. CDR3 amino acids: CASSQRGDEQYF. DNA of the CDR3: TGCGCCAGCAGTCAGCGGGGGGACGAGCAGTACTTC.